These 15 T cell receptor beta chains were all obtained from the same sample, sequenced in a study of cytotoxic CD8 clonotypes in ibrutinib-treated CLL. Profiled with immunoSEQ multiplex PCR; TCRdb holds only in-frame clones, not every one. The sample has around 310,000 clones; about 77% are singletons. The sequences come from PBMCs, collected before ibrutinib treatment. Source of these receptors: a human donor with chronic lymphocytic leukemia.

This rearrangement joins TRBV15 to TRBJ2-1; no definite D call. The CDR3 is made up of 15 amino acids. In germline, CDR1 is LNHNV, CDR2 YYDKDF (reference sequence). Deletions cut 2 bases from V and 3 bases from J, with 11 bases between. The CDR3 protein is CATSRLDAVYNEQFF. CDR3 nucleotide sequence: TGTGCCACCAGCAGATTGGACGCTGTCTACAATGAGCAGTTCTTC.

V and J are TRBV12-5 and TRBJ1-5; unclear D gene. Germline V gene data show CDR1 as LGHNT and CDR2 as FRNRAP. Trimming took off 0 bases at V and 7 bases at J, with 22 bases between the two ends. This CDR3 region has 18 residues. The DNA for the CDR3 is TGTGCTAGTGGTTTGGTACTAAGGTCTGGAGGGTTGGACCAGCCCCAGCATTTT. Encoded protein: CASGLVLRSGGLDQPQHF.

This clone was counted once. The genes are TRBV29-1 and TRBJ2-7; no firm D call. CDR3 length equals 12 residues. The germline gives CDR1 SQVTM, CDR2 ANQGSEA. Trimming pared 6 bases from V and 2 bases from J, leaving 11 bases between. CDR3 DNA sequence: TGCAGCGTGACCCCCTCTACCTACGAGCAGTACTTC. It encodes CSVTPSTYEQYF.

V and J are TRBV2 and TRBJ2-7, with D possibly matching TRBD2 (6 bases). The germline V gene encodes CDR1 SNHLY and CDR2 FYNNEI. The V and J ends lost 3 bases and 6 bases respectively, with 33 bases between them. CDR3 length equals 20 residues. Here the CDR3 reads CASSETLGTGDWEILGEQYF. The CDR3 bases are TGTGCCAGCAGTGAGACCCTAGGGACTGGCGACTGGGAAATATTGGGCGAGCAGTACTTC.

This clone was counted between two and nine times. Here the CDR3 DNA reads TGTGCCAGCAGCTTTGGAACGGGAGCTATCCGCAGGGAGCAGTTCTTC. The encoded protein is CASSFGTGAIRREQFF. The rearrangement links TRBV5-6 to TRBJ2-1, with a possible D match to TRBD2 (6 bases). V was cut by 2 bases and J by 10 bases, with 22 bases left in between. Germline CDR1 and CDR2: SGHDT and YYEEEE. This CDR3 comprises 16 residues.

The chain is built from TRBV4-1 and TRBJ1-4, with 7 bases aligning to TRBD1. CDR3 length: 17 residues. V lost 2 bases to trimming and J lost 7 bases; unmatched junction nucleotides: 13. Germline V gene data show CDR1 as MGHRA and CDR2 as YSYEKL. CDR3 DNA sequence: TGCGCCAGCAGCCAAAGCGGGACAGTCAGAAGAAGTGAAAAACTGTTTTTT. This sequence encodes CASSQSGTVRRSEKLFF.

The rearrangement uses TRBV18 and TRBJ1-1, with 9 positions matching TRBD1. Per germline, CDR1 KGHSH and CDR2 LQKENI. The CDR3 runs to 12 residues. V gave up 3 bases and J gave up 8 bases; unmatched junction bases: 1. CDR3 sequence (DNA): TGTGCCAGCTCACCTACAGGGGGCGAAGCTTTCTTT. Residues: CASSPTGGEAFF.

This clone has more than one count but fewer than ten. The chain recombines TRBV4-3 with TRBJ2-1; 8 bases agree with TRBD2. V was clipped by 1 base and J by 0 bases; unmatched bases: 2. Germline CDR1 and CDR2: LGHNA and YSLEER. The CDR3 runs 16 residues. CDR3 in amino acids: CASSQASGSSYNEQFF. For the CDR3, the DNA is TGCGCCAGCAGCCAAGCGAGCGGGAGCTCCTACAATGAGCAGTTCTTC.

This clone was picked up a small number of times. This chain uses TRBV9 with TRBJ2-1; 9 nucleotides match TRBD2. The CDR3 loop spans 16 amino acids. Germline CDR1 and CDR2: SGDLS and YYNGEE. Losses at the gene ends were 0 bases for V and 9 bases for J; bases not matched to a gene: 10. The CDR3 bases are TGTGCCAGCAGCGTAGAAAGGTTAGCGGGAGTTCCTGAGCAGTTCTTC. Its translation is CASSVERLAGVPEQFF.

There are a few counts of this clone. The chain is built from TRBV6-5 and TRBJ2-7; the D is unclear. Germline CDR1 MNHEY, CDR2 SVGAGI. The CDR3 loop spans 11 amino acids. Trimming pared 6 bases from V and 3 bases from J, leaving 6 bases between. CDR3 amino acids: CASRRHYEQYF. The CDR3, as DNA: TGTGCCAGCAGAAGACACTACGAGCAGTACTTC.

For this clone: This CDR3 is also generated by other DNA sequences in the sample. V gene TRBV28 combines with J gene TRBJ1-5; D ambiguous. CDR3 length equals 12 residues. V was cut by 1 base and J by 7 bases, with 5 bases left in between. CDR1 and CDR2 from the germline V gene are MDHEN and SYDVKM. CDR3 in DNA: TGTGCCAGCAGTTTATTGAACCAGCCCCAGCATTTT. It codes for CASSLLNQPQHF.

The rearrangement uses TRBV7-8 and TRBJ1-5, with 9 bases fitting TRBD1. Germline-derived CDR1 and CDR2 are SGHVS and FQNEAQ. This CDR3 contains 17 residues. The V gene end was trimmed by 5 bases and the J gene end by 2 bases; junction bases not matched to a gene: 10. CDR3 coding DNA: TGTGCCAGCAGCGGAACGGGACAGGGAGTTGGCAATCAGCCCCAGCATTTT. This translates into CASSGTGQGVGNQPQHF. Full variable domain (remainder filled in from reference TRBV7-8 and TRBJ1-5): GAGVSQSPRYKVAKRGQDVALRCDPISGHVSLFWYQQALGQGPEFLTYFQNEAQLDKSGLPSDRFFAERPEGSVSTLKIQRTQQEDSAVYLCASSGTGQGVGNQPQHFGDGTRLSIL.

The chain couples TRBV9 to TRBJ2-7; weak D call: TRBD1 (6 bases). The V gene's germline CDR1 is SGDLS and CDR2 YYNGEE. Trimming took 0 bases from V and 0 from J, leaving 10 bases between them. The CDR3 is 15 residues long. The CDR3 loop reads CASSVAWDNSYEQYF. CDR3 coding DNA: TGTGCCAGCAGCGTAGCCTGGGACAACTCCTACGAGCAGTACTTC.

This chain joins TRBV6-5 and TRBJ2-7; D is possibly TRBD1 (5 bases). Germline assignment: CDR1 MNHEY and CDR2 SVGAGI. The V gene lost 2 bases and the J gene lost 2 bases, with 10 bases spanning the gap. The CDR3 covers 14 residues. This CDR3 reads CASSYRGGTYEQYF. DNA of the CDR3: TGTGCCAGCAGTTACAGGGGTGGGACCTACGAGCAGTACTTC.

The gene calls are TRBV7-6 and TRBJ2-1; 8 bases agree with TRBD2. This CDR3 region has 15 residues. J gave up 2 bases and V 5 bases, and 5 bases lay outside the gene matches. Germline CDR1 reads SGHVS; CDR2 reads FNYEAQ. CDR3: CASSVGGVPYNEQFF. The CDR3 nucleotides are TGTGCCAGCAGCGTCGGGGGGGTACCCTACAATGAGCAGTTCTTC.